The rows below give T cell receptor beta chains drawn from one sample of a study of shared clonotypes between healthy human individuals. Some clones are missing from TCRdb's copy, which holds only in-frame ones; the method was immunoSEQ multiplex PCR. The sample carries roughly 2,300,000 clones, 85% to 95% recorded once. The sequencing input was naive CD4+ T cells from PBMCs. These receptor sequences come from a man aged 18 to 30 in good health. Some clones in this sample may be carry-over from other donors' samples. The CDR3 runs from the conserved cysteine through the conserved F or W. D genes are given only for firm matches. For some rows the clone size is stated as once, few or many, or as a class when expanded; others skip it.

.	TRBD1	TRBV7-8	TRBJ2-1	CASSVRDRGNGEQFF	TGTGCCAGCAGCGTCCGGGACAGGGGGAATGGTGAGCAGTTCTTC
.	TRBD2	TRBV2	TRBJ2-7	CASSALTGGGVYEQYF	TGTGCCAGTAGTGCTCTCACGGGAGGGGGTGTCTACGAGCAGTACTTC
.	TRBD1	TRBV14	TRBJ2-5	CASSPTGDASQYF	TGTGCCAGCAGCCCCACAGGGGACGCCTCCCAGTACTTC
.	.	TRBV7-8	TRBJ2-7	CASSLNSETSEQYF	TGTGCCAGCAGCTTAAATAGCGAGACCTCGGAGCAGTACTTC
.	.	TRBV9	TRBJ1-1	CASSPSFAPEAFF	TGTGCCAGCAGCCCCTCTTTTGCCCCAGAAGCTTTCTTT
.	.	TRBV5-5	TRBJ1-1	CASSLAGNTEAFF	TGTGCCAGCAGCTTGGCAGGGAACACTGAAGCTTTCTTT
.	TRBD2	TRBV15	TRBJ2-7	CATSRDLASGSYEQYF	TGTGCCACCAGCAGAGATCTGGCTAGCGGCTCCTACGAGCAGTACTTC
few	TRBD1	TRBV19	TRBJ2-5	CASSMDGQGQETQYF	TGTGCCAGTAGTATGGACGGACAGGGACAAGAGACCCAGTACTTC
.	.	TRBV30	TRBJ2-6	CAWGLSGANVLTF	TGTGCCTGGGGGCTTTCTGGGGCCAACGTCCTGACTTTC
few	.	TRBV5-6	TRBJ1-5	CASSSRTSGNQPQHF	TGTGCCAGCAGCTCCCGGACATCGGGCAATCAGCCCCAGCATTTT
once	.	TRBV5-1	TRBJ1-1	CASSSDSLEAFF	TGCGCCAGCAGCTCAGACAGCCTTGAAGCTTTCTTT
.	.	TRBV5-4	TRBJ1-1	CASSQGLEAFF	TGTGCCAGCAGCCAGGGCCTTGAAGCTTTCTTT
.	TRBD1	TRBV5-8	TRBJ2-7	CASSLRRQGPYEQYF	TGTGCCAGCAGCTTGCGGCGACAGGGGCCCTACGAGCAGTACTTC
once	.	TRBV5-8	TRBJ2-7	CASSLWGQGSSYEQYF	TGTGCCAGCAGCTTGTGGGGGCAGGGCAGCTCCTACGAGCAGTACTTC
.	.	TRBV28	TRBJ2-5	CASSFNWEAETQYF	TGTGCCAGCAGTTTTAATTGGGAGGCGGAGACCCAGTACTTC
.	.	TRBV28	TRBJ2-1	CASSPPGGGTYNEQFF	TGTGCCAGCAGTCCCCCGGGCGGAGGAACCTACAATGAGCAGTTCTTC
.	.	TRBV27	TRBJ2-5	CASIRGETQYF	TGTGCCAGCATTAGGGGGGAGACCCAGTACTTC
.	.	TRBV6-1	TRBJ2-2	CASSENPGWGGELFF	TGTGCCAGCAGTGAAAATCCGGGATGGGGCGGGGAGCTGTTTTTT
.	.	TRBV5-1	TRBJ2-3	CASSFSLTQGWTDTQYF	TGCGCCAGCAGCTTCTCCTTGACACAGGGTTGGACAGATACGCAGTATTTT
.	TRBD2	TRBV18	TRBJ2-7	CASSPLLAGIGEQYF	TGTGCCAGCTCACCTCTACTAGCGGGAATCGGCGAGCAGTACTTC
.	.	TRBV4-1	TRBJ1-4	CASSRTGSLNEKLFF	TGCGCCAGCAGCCGAACAGGGTCCCTTAATGAAAAACTGTTTTTT
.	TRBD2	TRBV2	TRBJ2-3	CASSEAPSGRADGDTQYF	TGTGCCAGCAGTGAAGCTCCTAGCGGGAGGGCCGATGGAGATACGCAGTATTTT
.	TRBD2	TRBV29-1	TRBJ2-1	CSVGGIAGGLSYNEQFF	TGCAGCGTGGGGGGGATAGCGGGAGGCCTCTCCTACAATGAGCAGTTCTTC
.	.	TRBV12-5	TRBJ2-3	CASGWGDSRAGDTQYF	TGTGCTAGTGGTTGGGGTGATAGCCGTGCGGGAGATACGCAGTATTTT
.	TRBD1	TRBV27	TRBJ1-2	CASSSLGQGVDGYTF	TGTGCCAGCAGCTCTTTGGGACAGGGGGTTGATGGCTACACCTTC
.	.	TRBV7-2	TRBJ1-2	CASSPDSWNYGYTF	TGTGCCAGCAGCCCGGACAGTTGGAACTATGGCTACACCTTC
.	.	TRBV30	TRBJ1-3	CAWRPGNTIYF	TGTGCCTGGAGACCCGGAAACACCATATATTTT
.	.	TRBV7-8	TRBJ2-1	CASSLKVSSYNEQFF	TGTGCCAGCAGCTTAAAGGTATCCTCGTACAATGAGCAGTTCTTC
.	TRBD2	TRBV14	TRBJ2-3	CASSQGLAGDTQYF	TGTGCCAGCAGCCAAGGACTAGCTGGAGATACGCAGTATTTT
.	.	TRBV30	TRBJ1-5	CAWSRRDNGWWEPQHF	TGTGCCTGGAGTAGGCGGGACAATGGCTGGTGGGAGCCCCAGCATTTT
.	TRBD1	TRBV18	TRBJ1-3	CASSPFSNDRAGNTIYF	TGTGCCAGCTCACCCTTTTCCAACGACAGGGCTGGAAACACCATATATTTT
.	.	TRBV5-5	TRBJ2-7	CASSVVSGPNYEQYF	TGTGCCAGCAGTGTTGTCTCGGGCCCAAACTACGAGCAGTACTTC
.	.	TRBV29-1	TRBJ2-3	CSVVGVLVADTQYF	TGCAGCGTTGTTGGGGTTCTCGTCGCAGATACGCAGTATTTT
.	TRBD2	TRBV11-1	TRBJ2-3	CASSLVAGGLTDTQYF	TGTGCCAGCAGCTTAGTCGCGGGAGGTTTAACAGATACGCAGTATTTT
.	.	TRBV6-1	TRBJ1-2	CASSDQAAGSSASFIGYTF	TGTGCCAGCAGTGATCAGGCGGCGGGCAGTTCTGCCTCTTTTATAGGCTACACCTTC
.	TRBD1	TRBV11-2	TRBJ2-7	CASRRTGRYEQYF	TGTGCCAGCAGACGGACAGGTCGATACGAGCAGTACTTC
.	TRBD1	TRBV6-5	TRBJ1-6	CASSYSTGNANSPLHF	TGTGCCAGCAGTTACTCGACAGGGAACGCGAATTCACCCCTCCACTTT
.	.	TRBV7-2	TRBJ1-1	CASRPGRQNTEAFF	TGTGCCAGCAGGCCGGGACGGCAGAACACTGAAGCTTTCTTT
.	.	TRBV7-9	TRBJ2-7	CASSLDQLSYEQYF	TGTGCCAGCAGCCTTGACCAGCTAAGCTACGAGCAGTACTTC
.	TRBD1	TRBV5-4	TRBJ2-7	CASSKTGGGYEQYF	TGTGCCAGCAGCAAAACAGGGGGCGGGTACGAGCAGTACTTC
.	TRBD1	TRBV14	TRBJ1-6	CASSRDRVRNSPLHF	TGTGCCAGCAGTCGAGACAGGGTGAGGAATTCACCCCTCCACTTT
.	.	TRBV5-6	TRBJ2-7	CASSLGTLEEQYF	TGTGCCAGCAGCTTGGGGACATTGGAGGAGCAGTACTTC